Listed below are T cell receptor beta chains from one sample, sequenced in a study of blood T cell repertoires in COVID-19. Method: immunoSEQ multiplex PCR; TCRdb's copy keeps in-frame clones and lacks some. The sample records about 170,000 clones, more than 85% being singletons. The sequencing input was peripheral blood. These receptors all stem from a woman older than 75 with COVID-19, enrolled during active disease. Each CDR3 is given with its conserved first and last residue. Each record gives: D gene, CDR3 length, clone size, V gene, J gene, CDR3 protein, CDR3 DNA. D genes are given only for firm matches. Only part of the rows carry a size: once, few, many, or a class if the clone is expanded.

>TRBD2|13|.|TRBV20-1|TRBJ2-7
CSASRLAGTEQYF
TGCAGTGCTAGTAGACTAGCGGGAACCGAGCAGTACTTC
>.|17|.|TRBV5-1|TRBJ2-2
CASSFDPGKGSTGELFF
TGCGCCAGCAGCTTTGACCCGGGCAAAGGGAGCACCGGGGAGCTGTTTTTT
>TRBD2|17|.|TRBV13|TRBJ2-7
CASSPRFSGRKSYEQYF
TGTGCCAGCAGCCCCCGCTTTAGCGGGAGAAAATCCTACGAGCAGTACTTC
>TRBD1|16|once|TRBV3-1/TRBV3-2|TRBJ1-5
CASSQDHRGGNQPQHF
TGTGCCAGCAGCCAAGATCACAGGGGAGGCAATCAGCCCCAGCATTTT
>TRBD1|16|few|TRBV4-3|TRBJ2-3
CASSQAMGQGADTQYF
TGCGCCAGCAGCCAAGCAATGGGACAGGGGGCAGATACGCAGTATTTT
>TRBD2|20|once|TRBV3-1/TRBV3-2|TRBJ2-5
CASSQERQGPGLAVGKTQYF
TGTGCCAGCAGCCAAGAAAGGCAGGGGCCTGGACTAGCGGTGGGGAAGACCCAGTACTTC
>TRBD1|18|once|TRBV7-2|TRBJ1-4
CASSLVAVQGAINEKLFF
TGTGCCAGCAGCTTAGTCGCCGTTCAGGGGGCTATTAATGAAAAACTGTTTTTT
>TRBD2|16|.|TRBV6-2/TRBV6-3|TRBJ2-3
CASSSGLAGGSDTQYF
TGTGCCAGCAGTTCTGGACTAGCGGGAGGATCAGATACGCAGTATTTT
>TRBD1|16|.|TRBV19|TRBJ2-3
CASSSPRGQGTDTQYF
TGTGCCAGTAGTTCGCCCCGGGGACAGGGCACAGATACGCAGTATTTT
>.|13|.|TRBV27|TRBJ1-2
CASSSQGRGGYTF
TGTGCCAGCAGTTCACAGGGCAGAGGGGGCTACACCTTC
>TRBD1|13|.|TRBV12-3/TRBV12-4|TRBJ1-2
CASSRDRNYGYTF
TGTGCCAGCAGTAGGGACAGGAACTATGGCTACACCTTC
>TRBD1|15|.|TRBV19|TRBJ1-6
CASSMGQVIDSPLHF
TGTGCCAGTAGCATGGGACAGGTGATAGATTCACCCCTCCACTTT
>.|12|.|TRBV6-2/TRBV6-3|TRBJ1-2
CASSSGIYGYTF
TGTGCCAGCAGTTCAGGGATCTATGGCTACACCTTC
>TRBD2|16|.|TRBV6-2/TRBV6-3|TRBJ2-7
CASSRLLAGFSYEQYF
TGTGCCAGCAGTCGTCTACTAGCGGGTTTCTCCTACGAGCAGTACTTC
>.|15|.|TRBV19|TRBJ1-4
CASKEGTQSNEKLFF
TGTGCCAGTAAGGAGGGGACTCAATCTAATGAAAAACTGTTTTTT
>TRBD1|13|.|TRBV19|TRBJ1-2
CATRGQVNYGYTF
TGTGCCACCCGGGGACAGGTCAATTATGGCTACACCTTC